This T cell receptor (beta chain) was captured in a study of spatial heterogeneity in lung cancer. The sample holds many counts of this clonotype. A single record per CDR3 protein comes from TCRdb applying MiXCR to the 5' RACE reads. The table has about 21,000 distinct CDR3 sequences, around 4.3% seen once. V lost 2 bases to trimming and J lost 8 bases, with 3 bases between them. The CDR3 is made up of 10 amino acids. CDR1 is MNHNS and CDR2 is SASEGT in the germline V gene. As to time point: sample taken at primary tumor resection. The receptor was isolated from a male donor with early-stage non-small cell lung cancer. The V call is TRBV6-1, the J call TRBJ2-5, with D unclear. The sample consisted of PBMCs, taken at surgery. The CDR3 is CASSEFTQYF. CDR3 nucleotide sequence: TGTGCCAGCAGTGAATTTACCCAGTACTTC.